Below, 15 T cell receptor beta chains from the same sample are listed, as sequenced in a study of blood T cell repertoires in COVID-19. Using immunoSEQ multiplex PCR, the repertoire was profiled, and TCRdb retains in-frame clones only, with some absent. The sample shows about 65,000 clones, approximately 93% of them seen only once. Sequencing input: peripheral blood. The receptors were sampled from a man aged 65 to 85 with active COVID-19.

The rearrangement joins TRBV4-1 to TRBJ1-2, with TRBD1 matching over 7 bases. The CDR3 is made up of 13 amino acids. Losses at the gene ends were 1 base for V and 8 bases for J; bases not matched to a gene: 4. CDR1 and CDR2 from the germline V gene are MGHRA and YSYEKL. The CDR3 DNA reads as TGCGCCAGCAGCCAAGCAGGGGGTGGAGGCTACACCTTC. Protein: CASSQAGGGGYTF.

The V gene is TRBV25-1, the J gene TRBJ1-1, with D possibly being TRBD1 (5 bases). The CDR3 loop spans 16 amino acids. Germline values: CDR1 MGHDK, CDR2 SYGVNS. V lost 4 bases and J 6 bases, leaving 21 bases between the germline ends. The CDR3 DNA reads as TGTGCCAGCAGTGCCTCCACGGGGGGTCTATCCGCTGAAGCTTTCTTT. Its protein product is CASSASTGGLSAEAFF.

The chain uses TRBV29-1 and TRBJ2-6; no reliable D call. This CDR3 is 20 amino acids long. V lost 0 bases to trimming and J lost 0 bases, with 21 bases between them. The V gene's germline CDR1 is SQVTM and CDR2 ANQGSEA. The CDR3 coding sequence is TGCAGCGTTGAAGATCAGGCCCTCCCAGGATACAGCTCTGGGGCCAACGTCCTGACTTTC. Translating gives CSVEDQALPGYSSGANVLTF. The full variable domain, completed using reference TRBV29-1 and TRBJ2-6, is SAVISQKPSRDICQRGTSLTIQCQVDSQVTMMFWYRQQPGQSLTLIATANQGSEATYESGFVIDKFPISRPNLTFSTLTVSNMSPEDSSIYLCSVEDQALPGYSSGANVLTFGAGSRLTVL.

The V gene is TRBV10-1, the J gene TRBJ2-7; tentative D call: TRBD1 (6 bases). CDR3 size: 13 residues. Trimming cost V 6 bases and J 3 bases, with 12 bases left between them. The germline CDR1 and CDR2 sequences are WNHNN and SYGVQD (reference sequence). The CDR3 loop reads CASRGADGYEQYV. CDR3 bases: TGCGCCAGCAGGGGGGCGGACGGCTACGAGCAGTACGTC.

This chain links TRBV18 with TRBJ1-2; 7 bases are shared with TRBD1. The CDR3 has 14 residues. Germline V gene sequence: CDR1 KGHSH, CDR2 LQKENI. The junction had 4 bases not matched to a gene; V was cut back by 2 bases and J by 4 bases. DNA of the CDR3: TGTGCCAGCTCACCAGGGACAGCGAGCTATGGCTACACCTTC. Residues: CASSPGTASYGYTF.

The V gene is TRBV27, the J gene TRBJ2-5; D possibly corresponds to TRBD1 (6 bases). The length of the CDR3 is 15 residues. From germline, CDR1 is MNHEY and CDR2 SMNVEV (reference sequence). V was clipped by 4 bases and J by 2 bases, with 14 bases between them. The CDR3 DNA follows: TGTGCCAGCAGTTGGACAGCGTACCTTCAAGAGACCCAGTACTTC. It is translated as CASSWTAYLQETQYF.

This clone was seen only once. The rearrangement joins TRBV11-2 to TRBJ1-1; 7 bases line up with TRBD1. The ends lost 0 bases at V and 4 bases at J; junction bases unmatched: 5. Germline loops: CDR1 SGHAT, CDR2 FQNNGV. CDR3 length: 15 amino acids. CDR3 protein: CASSLEGGVGTEAFF. As DNA, the CDR3 is TGTGCCAGCAGCTTAGAAGGGGGCGTGGGCACTGAAGCTTTCTTT. Complete variable domain (other parts from reference TRBV11-2 and TRBJ1-1): EAGVAQSPRYKIIEKRQSVAFWCNPISGHATLYWYQQILGQGPKLLIQFQNNGVVDDSQLPKDRFSAERLKGVDSTLKIQPAKLEDSAVYLCASSLEGGVGTEAFFGQGTRLTVV.

The rearrangement joins TRBV7-2 to TRBJ2-7; 11 positions match TRBD1. V shed 4 bases, J shed 4 bases, and the junction held 6 bases outside the gene matches. The germline V gene encodes CDR1 SGHTA and CDR2 FQGNSA. The CDR3 length is 15 residues. The CDR3 DNA reads as TGTGCCAGCAGCTCGGGACAGGGGGGGGTTTACGAGCAGTACTTC. As protein: CASSSGQGGVYEQYF.

The gene calls are TRBV5-1 and TRBJ2-2, with a tentative D call TRBD2 (6 bases). V lost 1 base and J 5 bases, leaving 12 bases between the germline ends. The CDR3 spans 15 residues. The V gene's germline CDR1 is SGHRS and CDR2 YFSETQ. The CDR3 protein is CASSLNGGGTGELFF. The CDR3 region has the DNA TGCGCCAGCAGCTTGAACGGGGGTGGTACCGGGGAGCTGTTTTTT.

This chain connects TRBV6-5 to TRBJ1-2; D is ambiguous. The CDR3 sequence is 14 residues long. Between the trimmed V and J ends, which lost 2 bases and 2 bases, there was a span of 9 bases. Germline CDR1 and CDR2: MNHEY and SVGAGI. CDR3 amino acids: CASSYLGRNYGYTF. The CDR3 bases are TGTGCCAGCAGTTACCTTGGCAGAAACTATGGCTACACCTTC.

The chain uses TRBV6-5 and TRBJ1-3; a possible D gene is TRBD1 (6 bases). Trimming removed 7 bases from V and 3 bases from J, with 16 bases in between. The CDR3 is 15 residues long. The germline V gene encodes CDR1 MNHEY and CDR2 SVGAGI. This CDR3 is CASTRASGDGNTIYF. The CDR3 DNA reads TGTGCCAGCACTAGAGCGTCAGGGGATGGAAACACCATATATTTT.

The CDR3, as DNA: TGTGCCATAGGGGGCGGAAACAATGAGCAGTTCTTC. Translation: CAIGGGNNEQFF. The chain links TRBV10-3 to TRBJ2-1, with 7 bases fitting TRBD1. Germline V gene sequence: CDR1 ENHRY, CDR2 SYGVKD. The CDR3 extends over 12 amino acids. Trimming removed 9 bases from V and 5 bases from J; junction bases left unmatched: 4.

The chain is built from TRBV6-5 and TRBJ1-6; D not resolved. The CDR3 extends over 13 amino acids. The V gene's germline CDR1 is MNHEY and CDR2 SVGAGI. V was pared by 0 bases and J by 10 bases, with 7 bases between. DNA of the CDR3: TGTGCCAGCAGTTACTCGCTGAGCTCACCCCTCCACTTT. Protein sequence: CASSYSLSSPLHF.

This sequence joins TRBV9 and TRBJ1-1; TRBD1 is a possible D gene (6 bases). From germline, CDR1 is SGDLS and CDR2 YYNGEE. The CDR3 covers 13 residues. The V end was cut by 5 bases, the J end by 5 bases, with 13 bases between. The CDR3 DNA reads TGTGCCAGCAGTTCCACAGGGTATACTGAAGCTTTCTTT. Translated: CASSSTGYTEAFF.

This clone was observed a few times. V and J are TRBV27 and TRBJ1-5; D is uncertain. CDR1 and CDR2 from the germline V gene are MNHEY and SMNVEV (reference sequence). CDR3 size: 13 residues. V was cut by 2 bases and J by 5 bases, with 7 bases left in between. This CDR3 reads CASSLRRDQPQHF. CDR3 nucleotides: TGTGCCAGCAGTTTAAGGAGGGATCAGCCCCAGCATTTT.